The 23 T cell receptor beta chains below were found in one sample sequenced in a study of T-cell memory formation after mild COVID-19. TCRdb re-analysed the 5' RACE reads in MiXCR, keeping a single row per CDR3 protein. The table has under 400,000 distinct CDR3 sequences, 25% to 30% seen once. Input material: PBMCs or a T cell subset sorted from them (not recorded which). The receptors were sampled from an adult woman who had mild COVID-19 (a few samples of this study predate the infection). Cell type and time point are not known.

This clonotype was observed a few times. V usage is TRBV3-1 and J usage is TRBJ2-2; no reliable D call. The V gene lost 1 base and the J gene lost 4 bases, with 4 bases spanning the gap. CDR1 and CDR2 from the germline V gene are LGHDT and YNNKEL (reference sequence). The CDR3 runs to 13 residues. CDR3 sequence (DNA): TGTGCCAGCAGCCAAGTTACCACCGGGGAGCTGTTTTTT. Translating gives CASSQVTTGELFF. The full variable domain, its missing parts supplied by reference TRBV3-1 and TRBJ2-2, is DTAVSQTPKYLVTQMGNDKSIKCEQNLGHDTMYWYKQDSKKFLKIMFSYNNKELIINETVPNRFSPKSPDKAHLNLHINSLELGDSAVYFCASSQVTTGELFFGEGSRLTVL.

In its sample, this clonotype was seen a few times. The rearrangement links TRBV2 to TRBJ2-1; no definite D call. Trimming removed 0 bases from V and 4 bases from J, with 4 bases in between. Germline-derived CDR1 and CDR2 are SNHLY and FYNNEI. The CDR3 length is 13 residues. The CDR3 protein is CASSEAAYNEQFF. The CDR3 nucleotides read TGTGCCAGCAGTGAAGCGGCGTACAATGAGCAGTTCTTC.

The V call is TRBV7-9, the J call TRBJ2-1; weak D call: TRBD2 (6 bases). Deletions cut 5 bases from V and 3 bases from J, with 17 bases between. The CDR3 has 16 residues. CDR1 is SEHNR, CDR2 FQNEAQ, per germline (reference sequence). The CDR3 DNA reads TGTGCCAGCAGCCCGTCTGAGATTAGCGGCTACAATGAGCAGTTCTTC. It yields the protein CASSPSEISGYNEQFF.

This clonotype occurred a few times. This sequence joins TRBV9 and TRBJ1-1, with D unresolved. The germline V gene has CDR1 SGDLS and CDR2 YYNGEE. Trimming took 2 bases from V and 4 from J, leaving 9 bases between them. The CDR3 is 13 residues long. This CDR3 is CASSVTGATEAFF. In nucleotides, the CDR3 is TGTGCCAGCAGCGTCACGGGAGCCACTGAAGCTTTCTTT.

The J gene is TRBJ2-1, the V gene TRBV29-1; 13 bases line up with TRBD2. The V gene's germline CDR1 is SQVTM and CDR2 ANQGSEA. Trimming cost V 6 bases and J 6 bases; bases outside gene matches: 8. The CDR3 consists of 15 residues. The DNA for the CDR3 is TGCAGCGTCCACCTCGGGACTAGCGGGACCAATGAGCAGTTCTTC. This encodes CSVHLGTSGTNEQFF.

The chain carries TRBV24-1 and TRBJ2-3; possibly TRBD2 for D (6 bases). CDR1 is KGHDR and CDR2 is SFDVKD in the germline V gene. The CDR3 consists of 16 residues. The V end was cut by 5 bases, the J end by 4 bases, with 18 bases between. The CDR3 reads CATSAPSGGPSDTQYF. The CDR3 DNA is TGTGCCACCAGTGCCCCCAGCGGAGGGCCCTCAGATACGCAGTATTTT.

The DNA of the CDR3 is TGTGCCACCAGTGATGGAGGGGACGCCAAAAACATTCAGTACTTC. Translating gives CATSDGGDAKNIQYF. The chain joins TRBV24-1 to TRBJ2-4, with D perhaps matching TRBD2 (6 bases). CDR1 is KGHDR, CDR2 SFDVKD, per germline. The CDR3 is made up of 15 amino acids. V was trimmed by 3 bases and J by 1 base, leaving 9 bases between them.

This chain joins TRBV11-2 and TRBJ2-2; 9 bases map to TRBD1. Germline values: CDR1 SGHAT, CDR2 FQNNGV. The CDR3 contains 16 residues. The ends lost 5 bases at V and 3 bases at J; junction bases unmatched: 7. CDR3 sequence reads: CASSAQGAPDTGELFF. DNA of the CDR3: TGTGCCAGCAGCGCACAGGGGGCGCCGGACACCGGGGAGCTGTTTTTT.

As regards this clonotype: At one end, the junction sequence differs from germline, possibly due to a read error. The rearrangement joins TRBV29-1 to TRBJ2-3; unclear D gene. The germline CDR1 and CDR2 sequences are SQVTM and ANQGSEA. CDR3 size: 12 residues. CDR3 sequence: CSAAHSTDTQYF. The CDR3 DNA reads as TGCAGCGCCGCTCATAGCACGGATACGCAGTATTTT.

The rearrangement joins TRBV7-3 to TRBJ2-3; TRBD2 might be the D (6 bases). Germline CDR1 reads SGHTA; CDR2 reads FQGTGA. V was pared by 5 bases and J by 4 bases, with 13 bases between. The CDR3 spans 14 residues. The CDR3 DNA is TGTGCCAGCAGCCGACTAGGGGCCGCAGATACGCAGTATTTT. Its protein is CASSRLGAADTQYF.

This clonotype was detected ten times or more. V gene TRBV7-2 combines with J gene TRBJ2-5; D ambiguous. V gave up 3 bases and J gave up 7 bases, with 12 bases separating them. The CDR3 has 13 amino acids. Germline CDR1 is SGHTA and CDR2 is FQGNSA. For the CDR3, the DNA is TGTGCCAGCAGCTTCGACTTTTCCGGGACCCAGTACTTC. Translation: CASSFDFSGTQYF.

The CDR3 loop reads CASSLIPGQGAQAPDTQYF. CDR3 sequence (DNA): TGTGCCAGCAGCTTAATACCTGGTCAGGGGGCCCAAGCCCCAGATACGCAGTATTTT. The chain joins TRBV7-3 to TRBJ2-3, with 8 bases identical to TRBD1. The V and J ends lost 1 base and 4 bases, in that order; junction bases with no gene match: 16. The CDR3 is made up of 19 amino acids. Germline V gene data show CDR1 as SGHTA and CDR2 as FQGTGA.

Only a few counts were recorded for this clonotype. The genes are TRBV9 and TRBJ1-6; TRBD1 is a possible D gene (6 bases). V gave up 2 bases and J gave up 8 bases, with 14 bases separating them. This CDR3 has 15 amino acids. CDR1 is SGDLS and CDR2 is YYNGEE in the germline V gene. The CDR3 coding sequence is TGTGCCAGCAGCGTGGCTAGGGGGTGGGATTCACCCCTCCACTTT. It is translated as CASSVARGWDSPLHF.

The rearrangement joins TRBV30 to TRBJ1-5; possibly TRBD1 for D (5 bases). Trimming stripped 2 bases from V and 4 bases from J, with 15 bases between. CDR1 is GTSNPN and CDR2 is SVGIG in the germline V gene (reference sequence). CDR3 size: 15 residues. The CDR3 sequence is CAWSHGGLMNQPQHF. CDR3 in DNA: TGTGCCTGGAGTCACGGGGGGTTAATGAATCAGCCCCAGCATTTT.

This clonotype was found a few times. The CDR3 reads CSVGSGETQYF. Here the CDR3 DNA reads TGCAGCGTTGGGTCGGGAGAGACCCAGTACTTC. This chain links TRBV29-1 with TRBJ2-5, with D hard to call. Per germline, CDR1 SQVTM and CDR2 ANQGSEA. V lost 4 bases to trimming and J lost 4 bases, with 7 bases between them. The CDR3 length is 11 residues.

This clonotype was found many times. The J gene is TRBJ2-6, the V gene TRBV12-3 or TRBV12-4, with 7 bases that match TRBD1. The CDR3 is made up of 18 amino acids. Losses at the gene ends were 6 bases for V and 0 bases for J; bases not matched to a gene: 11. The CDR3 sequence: CASSPRTGAYSGANVLTF. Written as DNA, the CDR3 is TGTGCCAGCAGCCCTAGAACAGGGGCCTACTCTGGGGCCAACGTCCTGACTTTC.

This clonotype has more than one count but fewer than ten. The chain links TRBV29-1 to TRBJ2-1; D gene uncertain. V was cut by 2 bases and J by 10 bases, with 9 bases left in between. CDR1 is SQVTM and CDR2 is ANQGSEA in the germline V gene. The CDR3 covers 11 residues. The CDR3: CSVEKQREQFF. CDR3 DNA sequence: TGCAGCGTTGAAAAGCAACGGGAGCAGTTCTTC.

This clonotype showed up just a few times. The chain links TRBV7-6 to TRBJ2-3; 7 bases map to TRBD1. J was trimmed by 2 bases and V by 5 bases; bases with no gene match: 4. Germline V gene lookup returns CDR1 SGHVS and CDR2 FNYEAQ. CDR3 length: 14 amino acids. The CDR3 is CASSRTGDTDTQYF. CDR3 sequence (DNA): TGTGCCAGCAGCCGTACAGGGGACACAGATACGCAGTATTTT.

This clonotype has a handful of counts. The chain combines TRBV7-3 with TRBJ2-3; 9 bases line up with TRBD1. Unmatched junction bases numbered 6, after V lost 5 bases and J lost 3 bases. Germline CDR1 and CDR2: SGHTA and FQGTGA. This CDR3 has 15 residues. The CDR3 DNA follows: TGTGCCAGCAGCCCCGGGACAGGGTTGACAGATACGCAGTATTTT. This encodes CASSPGTGLTDTQYF. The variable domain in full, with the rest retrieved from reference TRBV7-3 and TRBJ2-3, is GAGVSQTPSNKVTEKGKYVELRCDPISGHTALYWYRQSLGQGPEFLIYFQGTGAADDSGLPNDRFFAVRPEGSVSTLKIQRTERGDSAVYLCASSPGTGLTDTQYFGPGTRLTVL.

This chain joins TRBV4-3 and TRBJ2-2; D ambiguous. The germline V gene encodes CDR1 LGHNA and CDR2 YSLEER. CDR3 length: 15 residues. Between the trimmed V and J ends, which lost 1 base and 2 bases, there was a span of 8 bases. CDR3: CASSQGTGNTGELFF. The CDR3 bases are TGCGCCAGCAGCCAAGGGACCGGTAACACCGGGGAGCTGTTTTTT.

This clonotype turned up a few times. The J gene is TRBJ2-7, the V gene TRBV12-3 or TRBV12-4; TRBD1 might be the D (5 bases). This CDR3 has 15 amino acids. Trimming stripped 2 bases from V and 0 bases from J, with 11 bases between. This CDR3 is CASSLTDSPSYEQYF. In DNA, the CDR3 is TGTGCCAGCAGTTTAACCGACAGTCCCTCCTACGAGCAGTACTTC.

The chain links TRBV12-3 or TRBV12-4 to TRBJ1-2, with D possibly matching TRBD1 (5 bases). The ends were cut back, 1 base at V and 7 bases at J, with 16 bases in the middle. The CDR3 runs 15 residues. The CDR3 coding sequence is TGTGCCAGCAGTTTAGAGACAGTTCGTGGGCTTGGCTACACCTTC. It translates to CASSLETVRGLGYTF.

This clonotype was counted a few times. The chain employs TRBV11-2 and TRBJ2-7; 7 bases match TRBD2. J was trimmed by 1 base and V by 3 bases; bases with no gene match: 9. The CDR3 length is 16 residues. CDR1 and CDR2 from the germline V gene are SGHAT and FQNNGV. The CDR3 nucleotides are TGTGCCAGCAGCTTGGAGTATGCTAGCGGATCCTACGAGCAGTACTTC. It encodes CASSLEYASGSYEQYF.